One sample yielded the 20 T cell receptor beta chains listed below, sequenced in a study of early T cells in non-severe SARS-CoV-2 infection. TCRdb reprocessed the 5' RACE reads with MiXCR, giving one entry per CDR3 protein. The table has about 35,000 distinct CDR3 sequences, 5.5% seen once. The specimen was whole blood, collected at baseline. The receptors derive from an adult who was a healthcare worker with PCR-confirmed SARS-CoV-2 infection or an uninfected control (not recorded which).

This clonotype was observed at least ten times. This chain joins TRBV14 and TRBJ2-7, with 9 bases matching TRBD1. This CDR3 has 14 residues. The V gene's germline CDR1 is SGHDN and CDR2 FVKESK. V dropped 5 bases and J dropped 5; count of bases not matched to a gene: 7. CDR3 in amino acids: CASSKSGQGNEQYF. DNA for the CDR3: TGTGCCAGCAGCAAATCGGGACAGGGCAACGAGCAGTACTTC.

Details on this clonotype: The junction departs from germline at one end; a sequencing error may be responsible. As DNA, the CDR3 is TGTGCCTGGAGGCCCAGGGGGCGAGGACGGACTGAAGCTCTCTTT. Residues: CAWRPRGRGRTEALF. The rearrangement uses TRBV30 and TRBJ1-1, with TRBD1 identical over 8 bases. Germline loops: CDR1 GTSNPN, CDR2 SVGIG (reference sequence). The CDR3 has 15 residues.

This clonotype was detected many times. This sequence joins TRBV11-1 and TRBJ2-2; no firm D call. The CDR3 extends over 14 amino acids. Germline assignment: CDR1 SGHAT and CDR2 FQDESV (reference sequence). V lost 3 bases, J lost 1 base, and 6 bases lay in between. Written as DNA, the CDR3 is TGTGCCAGCAGCTTGCCGGAGAACACCGGGGAGCTGTTTTTT. It yields the protein CASSLPENTGELFF. The whole variable domain, remainder taken from reference TRBV11-1 and TRBJ2-2, is EAEVAQSPRYKITEKSQAVAFWCDPISGHATLYWYRQILGQGPELLVQFQDESVVDDSQLPKDRFSAERLKGVDSTLKIQPAELGDSAMYLCASSLPENTGELFFGEGSRLTVL.

In this sample, this clonotype turned up many times. This chain connects TRBV7-2 to TRBJ2-1; D gene unclear. This CDR3 contains 11 residues. V was trimmed by 4 bases and J by 11 bases, leaving 9 bases between them. Germline V lookup: CDR1 SGHTA, CDR2 FQGNSA. The chain's CDR3 is CASSSGVKQFF. DNA of the CDR3: TGTGCCAGCAGCTCTGGGGTTAAGCAGTTCTTC. The entire variable domain, with the rest obtained from reference TRBV7-2 and TRBJ2-1, is as follows: GAGVSQSPSNKVTEKGKDVELRCDPISGHTALYWYRQSLGQGLEFLIYFQGNSAPDKSGLPSDRFSAERTGGSVSTLTIQRTQQEDSAVYLCASSSGVKQFFGPGTRLTVL.

In this sample, this clonotype turned up many times. V is TRBV30 and J is TRBJ2-7; D call uncertain. V lost 1 base, J lost 5 bases, and 18 bases lay in between. This CDR3 contains 15 residues. Germline values: CDR1 GTSNPN, CDR2 SVGIG (reference sequence). For the CDR3, the DNA is TGTGCCTGGAGTGGCCGACGCAGGCCTAAGGACGAGCAGTACTTC. Its translation: CAWSGRRRPKDEQYF. Complete variable domain (other parts from reference TRBV30 and TRBJ2-7): SQTIHQWPATLVQPVGSPLSLECTVEGTSNPNLYWYRQAAGRGLQLLFYSVGIGQISSEVPQNLSASRPQDRQFILSSKKLLLSDSGFYLCAWSGRRRPKDEQYFGPGTRLTVT.

The rearrangement uses TRBV11-2 and TRBJ2-1, with D uncertain. Germline loops: CDR1 SGHAT, CDR2 FQNNGV. V shed 4 bases and J shed 5 bases, with 12 bases lying between them. CDR3 length: 14 residues. Written as DNA, the CDR3 is TGTGCCAGCAGCTCTCGGGCCCTGAACAATGAGCAGTTCTTC. As protein: CASSSRALNNEQFF.

Ten or more counts support this clonotype. At one boundary the junction diverges from the germline segment, which might be a read error. The chain joins TRBV7-2 to TRBJ2-3; 9 nucleotides line up with TRBD2. The length of the CDR3 is 15 residues. The germline CDR1 and CDR2 sequences are SGHTA and FQGNSA. The CDR3 reads CASSKPGTSTDTQYF. The CDR3 bases are TGTGCCAGCAGCAAGCCCGGGACTAGCACTGATACGCAGTATTTT.

This clonotype was seen at least ten times. J is TRBJ1-1 and V is TRBV6-5, with 7 bases fitting TRBD1. V shed 4 bases and J 4 bases; nucleotides not matched to a gene: 3. Germline lookup yields CDR1 MNHEY and CDR2 SVGAGI. The CDR3 consists of 13 residues. CDR3 sequence (DNA): TGTGCCAGCAGTTTAGCAGGGGGCACTGAAGCTTTCTTT. It yields the protein CASSLAGGTEAFF.

Ten or more counts support this clonotype. The chain recombines TRBV11-1 with TRBJ2-1; 12 bases match TRBD2. Per the germline V gene, CDR1 is SGHAT and CDR2 is FQDESV (reference sequence). V gave up 5 bases and J gave up 7 bases; unmatched junction bases: 6. There are 15 residues in the CDR3. CDR3 coding DNA: TGTGCCAGCAGCCCAGGACTAGCGGGACGGAATGAGCAGTTCTTC. Its protein is CASSPGLAGRNEQFF.

Comment on this clonotype: A much larger clonotype is one base distant, so this may be a read error. The chain joins TRBV12-3 or TRBV12-4 to TRBJ2-5; weak D call: TRBD1 (6 bases). CDR3 length: 14 amino acids. Here the CDR3 DNA reads TGTGTCAGCAGTCCGATAGGGGGCCAAGAGACCCAGTACTTC. This sequence encodes CVSSPIGGQETQYF.

The chain uses TRBV5-6 and TRBJ2-7; D is perhaps TRBD2 (6 bases). Per germline, CDR1 SGHDT and CDR2 YYEEEE. The CDR3 totals 17 residues. The V gene lost 0 bases and the J gene lost 0 bases, with 16 bases spanning the gap. In nucleotides, the CDR3 is TGTGCCAGCAGCTTGGTGGCCCCTGGGCGGGGCTCCTACGAGCAGTACTTC. It codes for CASSLVAPGRGSYEQYF.

There are many counts of this clonotype. The V and J genes are TRBV28 and TRBJ1-2, with a tentative D call TRBD1 (5 bases). The V gene lost 2 bases and the J gene lost 5 bases, with 12 bases spanning the gap. Germline lookup yields CDR1 MDHEN and CDR2 SYDVKM. This CDR3 has 14 amino acids. The CDR3 DNA reads as TGTGCCAGCAGTTTACGGGACTCAGAATATGGCTACACCTTC. It yields the protein CASSLRDSEYGYTF.

V and J are TRBV9 and TRBJ1-2; D remains ambiguous. V was clipped by 6 bases and J by 1 base, with 7 bases between them. CDR3 length: 12 residues. The germline gives CDR1 SGDLS, CDR2 YYNGEE. The CDR3 sequence is CASNEGNYGYTF. The CDR3, as DNA: TGTGCCAGCAACGAGGGTAACTATGGCTACACCTTC.

This clonotype was counted between two and nine times. Given a much more abundant clone one base away, this may be a read error. The chain has TRBV7-3 and TRBJ2-2, with no clear D. This CDR3 is built from 12 residues. Germline V gene lookup returns CDR1 SGHTA and CDR2 FQGTGA. CDR3: CVSSRHPGELFF. CDR3 in DNA: TGTGTCAGCAGCCGCCATCCCGGGGAGCTGTTTTTT. Complete variable domain (other parts from reference TRBV7-3 and TRBJ2-2): GAGVSQTPSNKVTEKGKYVELRCDPISGHTALYWYRQSLGQGPEFLIYFQGTGAADDSGLPNDRFFAVRPEGSVSTLKIQRTERGDSAVYLCVSSRHPGELFFGEGSRLTVL.

This clonotype has ten or more counts. The rearrangement links TRBV19 to TRBJ1-5; D unresolved. Trimming removed 3 bases from V and 11 bases from J, with 8 bases in between. Per the germline V gene, CDR1 is LNHDA and CDR2 is SQIVND (reference sequence). CDR3 size: 11 residues. Here the CDR3 reads CASSIGWAQHF. The CDR3 nucleotides are TGTGCCAGTAGTATCGGGTGGGCCCAGCATTTT.

This clonotype was seen many times. The chain employs TRBV2 and TRBJ1-5; D is unresolved. This CDR3 is built from 15 residues. The germline V and J ends were trimmed by 2 bases and 0 bases, with 8 bases remaining between them. The germline V gene has CDR1 SNHLY and CDR2 FYNNEI. The CDR3 here is CASSESGYSNQPQHF. The DNA for the CDR3 is TGTGCCAGCAGTGAATCAGGCTATAGCAATCAGCCCCAGCATTTT.

This clonotype was seen at least ten times. The rearrangement joins TRBV20-1 to TRBJ2-7, with 11 bases that match TRBD2. V lost 5 bases, J lost 5 bases, and 2 bases stayed unmatched. CDR1 and CDR2 (germline): DFQATT, SNEGSKA (reference sequence). The CDR3 covers 12 residues. The CDR3 DNA is TGCAGTGCTGTGGGACTAGCGGACGAGCAGTACTTC. It is translated as CSAVGLADEQYF.

V gene TRBV28 combines with J gene TRBJ1-4, with D possibly TRBD1 on 5 matching bases. The ends were cut back, 3 bases at V and 7 bases at J, with 24 bases in the middle. The germline CDR1 and CDR2 sequences are MDHEN and SYDVKM. The CDR3 is 18 amino acids. CDR3 in amino acids: CASSFTTLTGFPTEKLFF. CDR3 nucleotides: TGTGCCAGCAGTTTCACAACCTTAACAGGCTTCCCTACTGAAAAACTGTTTTTT.

At least ten counts were recorded for this clonotype. V is TRBV6-6 and J is TRBJ1-6; tentatively, D is TRBD1 (5 bases). This CDR3 region has 15 residues. CDR1 and CDR2 (germline): MNHNY, SVGAGI (reference sequence). V lost 7 bases and J lost 8, with 18 bases in between. As DNA, the CDR3 is TGTGCCAGCACCTCGCGGGGGATGTCAGATTCACCCCTCCACTTT. It translates to CASTSRGMSDSPLHF.

This sequence joins TRBV7-8 and TRBJ1-1; D uncertain. Trimming removed 4 bases from V and 1 base from J, with 16 bases in between. Per germline, CDR1 SGHVS and CDR2 FQNEAQ. The CDR3 runs to 16 residues. The CDR3 spells CASSSEIIPRNTEAFF. The CDR3 DNA reads as TGTGCCAGCAGCTCGGAAATTATTCCCAGGAACACTGAAGCTTTCTTT.